These 7 T cell receptor beta chains were sequenced from one sample in a study of blood T cells in healthy people across ages. It was with a sample-barcoded 5' primer and a J-beta primer mix that a second PCR of roughly 7 to 12 cycles was run. TCRdb redid the calling of the 5' RACE reads with MiXCR, one entry per CDR3 protein. The sample lists some 730,000 distinct CDR3 sequences, around a fifth seen once, with under 25% in the top ten. Sequenced material: blood. All receptors come from a man aged 70 or older in good health.

The chain joins TRBV29-1 to TRBJ1-1, with no clear D. In germline, CDR1 is SQVTM, CDR2 ANQGSEA. The V end was cut by 6 bases, the J end by 0 bases, with 8 bases between. The length of the CDR3 is 12 residues. The DNA of the CDR3 is TGCAGCGTCCGGACGGTGAACACTGAAGCTTTCTTT. Residues: CSVRTVNTEAFF. Variable domain in full (rest from reference TRBV29-1 and TRBJ1-1): SAVISQKPSRDICQRGTSLTIQCQVDSQVTMMFWYRQQPGQSLTLIATANQGSEATYESGFVIDKFPISRPNLTFSTLTVSNMSPEDSSIYLCSVRTVNTEAFFGQGTRLTVV.

This clonotype was picked up a small number of times. One end of the junction varies from germline; a read error may be responsible. This chain joins TRBV10-3 and TRBJ2-6, with 7 positions matching TRBD1. The CDR3 length is 20 residues. CDR1 is ENHRY, CDR2 SYGVKD, per germline. CDR3 loop: CAISARGTDLAYSGANVQTF. The DNA of the CDR3 is TGTGCCATCAGTGCCCGTGGGACAGACCTCGCATACTCTGGGGCCAACGTCCAGACTTTC.

This clonotype has only a few counts. The chain combines TRBV2 with TRBJ2-5; possible D gene TRBD2, 5 bases. V was pared by 6 bases and J by 5 bases, with 19 bases between. Germline CDR1 and CDR2: SNHLY and FYNNEI. The CDR3 spans 15 residues. In DNA, the CDR3 is TGTGCCAGCAGGCACGCCGGGATCACCCTCGAGACCCAGTACTTC. Translating gives CASRHAGITLETQYF.

This clonotype was picked up many times. The chain carries TRBV29-1 and TRBJ2-5; D is ambiguous. The CDR3 is 14 residues long. The ends were cut back, 2 bases at V and 0 bases at J, with 10 bases in the middle. The V gene's germline CDR1 is SQVTM and CDR2 ANQGSEA. The CDR3: CSVEKATYQETQYF. In DNA form, the CDR3 reads TGCAGCGTTGAAAAGGCTACCTACCAAGAGACCCAGTACTTC.

This chain joins TRBV15 and TRBJ2-2; no firm D call. CDR3 size: 16 residues. The V gene lost 4 bases and the J gene lost 5 bases, with 17 bases spanning the gap. Germline V gene data show CDR1 as LNHNV and CDR2 as YYDKDF (reference sequence). The CDR3 DNA sequence: TGTGCCACCAGCACCGACACAGACCTGGGGACCGGGGAGCTGTTTTTT. Translation: CATSTDTDLGTGELFF.

This clonotype was seen at least ten times. The rearrangement joins TRBV7-2 to TRBJ2-1; TRBD2 matches 9 bases. Germline lookup yields CDR1 SGHTA and CDR2 FQGNSA. V trimming: 1 base; J trimming: 1 base; junction bases outside the gene matches: 11. The CDR3 totals 19 residues. The CDR3 loop is CASSLVASGVLRSYNEQFF. DNA for the CDR3: TGTGCCAGCAGCTTAGTGGCTAGCGGGGTGCTGAGGTCCTACAATGAGCAGTTCTTC.

This clonotype has more than one count but fewer than ten. The chain joins TRBV6-5 to TRBJ2-1, with D unclear. Germline CDR1 reads MNHEY; CDR2 reads SVGAGI. The CDR3 runs 12 residues. The V gene lost 5 bases and the J gene lost 7 bases, with 9 bases spanning the gap. CDR3 bases: TGTGCCAGCAGTCCCCGTTGGAATGAGCAGTTCTTC. Translation: CASSPRWNEQFF.